The 6 T cell receptor beta chains listed next were all sequenced from one sample in a study of shared clonotypes between healthy human individuals. The protocol was immunoSEQ multiplex PCR, while the TCRdb copy is restricted to in-frame clones and leaves out a portion. The sample holds approximately 2.5 million clones; 93% are singletons and the top ten take approximately 0.36%. The sample taken for sequencing was naive CD4+ T cells from PBMCs. Subset of the sample: CD45RA+ positively selected. Every receptor here comes from a man younger than 35 in good health. Some clones in this sample may be carry-over from other donors' samples.

V and J are TRBV5-3 and TRBJ2-2; no clear D. TRBV5-3 is labeled an ORF, and its function is uncertain. This CDR3 region has 17 residues. Trimming shortened V by 4 bases and J by 0 bases, and 16 bases separated the two germline ends. Here the CDR3 DNA reads TGTGCCAGAAGCACCCAGACGGTACTTGCGAACACCGGGGAGCTGTTTTTT. Translated: CARSTQTVLANTGELFF.

The genes are TRBV6-4 and TRBJ1-2; 7 nucleotides line up with TRBD1. The germline V gene has CDR1 MRHNA and CDR2 SNTAGT. J lost 0 bases, V lost 8 bases, and 12 bases had no gene match. This CDR3 comprises 16 residues. CDR3 loop: CASSWDSGLSNYGYTF. CDR3 nucleotide sequence: TGTGCCAGCTCCTGGGACAGCGGACTTTCTAACTATGGCTACACCTTC.

Note on this clone: Other DNA sequences in the same sample also yield this CDR3. The rearrangement uses TRBV7-3 and TRBJ2-2; 14 bases align to TRBD2. The germline CDR1 and CDR2 sequences are SGHTA and FQGTGA. Trimming took 5 bases from V and 6 from J; bases not matched to a gene: 2. The CDR3 spans 15 residues. The CDR3 DNA reads as TGTGCCAGCAGCGCGGGACTAGCGGGGGCCGGGGAGCTGTTTTTT. This gives the protein CASSAGLAGAGELFF. The variable domain in full, completed from reference TRBV7-3 and TRBJ2-2, reads GAGVSQTPSNKVTEKGKYVELRCDPISGHTALYWYRQSLGQGPEFLIYFQGTGAADDSGLPNDRFFAVRPEGSVSTLKIQRTERGDSAVYLCASSAGLAGAGELFFGEGSRLTVL.

This clone was seen once. The chain recombines TRBV11-2 with TRBJ2-6; D is undetermined. CDR3 length equals 15 residues. Germline CDR1 and CDR2: SGHAT and FQNNGV. V lost 5 bases to trimming and J lost 1 base, with 9 bases between them. CDR3 in amino acids: CASSPFDSGANVLTF. CDR3 DNA: TGTGCCAGCAGCCCCTTCGATTCTGGGGCCAACGTCCTGACTTTC.

The chain has TRBV5-8 and TRBJ2-7, with D unresolved. Germline V CDR1 and CDR2: SGHTS, YDEGEE. CDR3 length: 12 residues. The germline V and J ends were trimmed by 0 bases and 5 bases, with 6 bases remaining between them. The CDR3 DNA is TGTGCCAGCAGCTTGGTAGTCCACGAGCAGTACTTC. It yields the protein CASSLVVHEQYF. The variable domain in full, completed from reference TRBV5-8 and TRBJ2-7, reads EAGVTQSPTHLIKTRGQQATLRCSPISGHTSVYWYQQALGLGLQFLLWYDEGEERNRGNFPPRFSGRQFPNYSSELNVNALELEDSALYLCASSLVVHEQYFGPGTRLTVT.

This clone was counted between two and nine times. The DNA for the CDR3 is TGTGCCAGCAGTGGGGGAAAGGGTCAGCCCCAGCATTTT. It translates to CASSGGKGQPQHF. The J gene is TRBJ1-5, the V gene TRBV28; perhaps TRBD1 as D (5 bases). Germline CDR1 and CDR2: MDHEN and SYDVKM. This CDR3 comprises 13 residues. V was pared by 5 bases and J by 6 bases, with 11 bases between.